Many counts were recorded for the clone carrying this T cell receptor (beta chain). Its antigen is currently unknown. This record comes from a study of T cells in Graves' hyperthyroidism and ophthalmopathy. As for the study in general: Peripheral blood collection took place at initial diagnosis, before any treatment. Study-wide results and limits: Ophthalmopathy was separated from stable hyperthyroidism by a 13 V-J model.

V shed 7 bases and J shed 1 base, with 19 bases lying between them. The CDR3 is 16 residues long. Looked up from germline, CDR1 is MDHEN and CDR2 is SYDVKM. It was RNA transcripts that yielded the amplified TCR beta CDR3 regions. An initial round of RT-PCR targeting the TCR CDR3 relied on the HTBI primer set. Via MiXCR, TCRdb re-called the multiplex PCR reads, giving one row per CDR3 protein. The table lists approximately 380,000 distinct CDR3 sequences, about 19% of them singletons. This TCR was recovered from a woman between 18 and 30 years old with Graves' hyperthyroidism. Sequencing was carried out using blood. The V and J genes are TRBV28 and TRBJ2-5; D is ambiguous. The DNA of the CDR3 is TGTGCCAGCACCCCAAGGGTCCTTAAAGCCCAAGAGACCCAGTACTTC. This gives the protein CASTPRVLKAQETQYF. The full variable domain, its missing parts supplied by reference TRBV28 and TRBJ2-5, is DVKVTQSSRYLVKRTGEKVFLECVQDMDHENMFWYRQDPGLGLRLIYFSYDVKMKEKGDIPEGYSVSREKKERFSLILESASTNQTSMYLCASTPRVLKAQETQYFGPGTRLLVL.